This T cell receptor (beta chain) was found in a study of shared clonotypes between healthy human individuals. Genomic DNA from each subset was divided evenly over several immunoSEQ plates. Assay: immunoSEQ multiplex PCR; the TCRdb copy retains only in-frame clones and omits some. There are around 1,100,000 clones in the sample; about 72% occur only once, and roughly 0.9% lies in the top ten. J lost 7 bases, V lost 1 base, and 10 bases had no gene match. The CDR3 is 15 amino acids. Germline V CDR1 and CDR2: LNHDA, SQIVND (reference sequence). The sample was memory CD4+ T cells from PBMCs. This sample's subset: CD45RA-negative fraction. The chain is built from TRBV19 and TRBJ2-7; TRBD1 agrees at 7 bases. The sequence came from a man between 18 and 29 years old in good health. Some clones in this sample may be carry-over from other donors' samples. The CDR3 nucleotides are TGTGCCAGTAGTATAGGCCCAGGGGGATTTGCGGAGCAGTACTTC. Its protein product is CASSIGPGGFAEQYF. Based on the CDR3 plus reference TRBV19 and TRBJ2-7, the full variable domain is DGGITQSPKYLFRKEGQNVTLSCEQNLNHDAMYWYRQDPGQGLRLIYYSQIVNDFQKGDIAEGYSVSREKKESFPLTVTSAQKNPTAFYLCASSIGPGGFAEQYFGPGTRLTVT.